Shown below are 5 T cell receptor beta chains from a single sample sequenced in a study of control samples from healthy donors and cancer patients. Sequencing used immunoSEQ multiplex PCR; TCRdb keeps in-frame clones, though not all of them. This sample has about 130,000 clones, with about 91% found just once. The sequenced sample was blood. The receptors were gathered from a man younger than 35 in good health.

The chain employs TRBV6-5 and TRBJ1-1; 7 bases align to TRBD1. The CDR3 spans 15 residues. J lost 6 bases, V lost 2 bases, and 9 bases had no gene match. CDR1 is MNHEY, CDR2 SVGAGI, per germline. The DNA for the CDR3 is TGTGCCAGCAGTTACGGTGTAGGGGGCGTCGCTGAAGCTTTCTTT. It is translated as CASSYGVGGVAEAFF.

The chain employs TRBV12-5 and TRBJ2-7; a possible D gene is TRBD1 (6 bases). Trimming cost V 0 bases and J 3 bases, with 12 bases left between them. Germline CDR1 and CDR2: LGHNT and FRNRAP. This CDR3 comprises 15 residues. The CDR3 bases are TGTGCTAGTGGTTTGGTACGAGGCAGGGGCTACGAGCAGTACTTC. Translated: CASGLVRGRGYEQYF. Full variable domain (rest looked up from reference TRBV12-5 and TRBJ2-7): DARVTQTPRHKVTEMGQEVTMRCQPILGHNTVFWYRQTMMQGLELLAYFRNRAPLDDSGMPKDRFSAEMPDATLATLKIQPSEPRDSAVYFCASGLVRGRGYEQYFGPGTRLTVT.

The chain employs TRBV4-1 and TRBJ1-1; tentative D call: TRBD1 (6 bases). V lost 2 bases to trimming and J lost 4 bases, with 8 bases between them. The germline CDR1 and CDR2 sequences are MGHRA and YSYEKL. The CDR3 contains 13 residues. The CDR3 protein is CASSQKTGTEAFF. CDR3 bases: TGCGCCAGCAGCCAAAAGACAGGCACTGAAGCTTTCTTT.

The chain is built from TRBV29-1 and TRBJ1-5, with 7 bases lining up with TRBD1. V shed 6 bases, J shed 5 bases, and the junction held 10 bases outside the gene matches. The CDR3 is made up of 14 amino acids. CDR1 and CDR2 from the germline V gene are SQVTM and ANQGSEA. The CDR3 DNA sequence: TGCAGCGTCAGAACCGGGACAGATTATCAGCCCCAGCATTTT. Protein sequence: CSVRTGTDYQPQHF.

CDR3 amino acids: CASSQGGGLSTDTQYF. The CDR3 DNA is TGTGCCAGCAGCCAAGGAGGGGGGCTATCCACAGATACGCAGTATTTT. This sequence joins TRBV7-9 and TRBJ2-3; D possibly uses TRBD1 or TRBD2 (6 bases each). V was clipped by 5 bases and J by 2 bases, with 17 bases between them. The germline V gene encodes CDR1 SEHNR and CDR2 FQNEAQ (reference sequence). The CDR3 spans 16 residues. The whole variable domain, remainder taken from reference TRBV7-9 and TRBJ2-3, is DTGVSQNPRHKITKRGQNVTFRCDPISEHNRLYWYRQTLGQGPEFLTYFQNEAQLEKSRLLSDRFSAERPKGSFSTLEIQRTEQGDSAMYLCASSQGGGLSTDTQYFGPGTRLTVL.